This is a list of T cell receptor beta chains from one sample in a study of blood T cells in healthy people across ages. One entry per CDR3 protein, called by TCRdb with MiXCR from the 5' RACE reads. The sample lists 650,000 to 700,000 distinct CDR3 sequences; about a third were seen once. Material: blood. These receptors originate from an elderly woman in good health. The CDR3 runs from the conserved cysteine through the conserved F or W.

j_gene | v_gene | len | CDR3aa
TRBJ2-1 | TRBV5-1 | 17 | CASTRRVAGGSYNEQFF
TRBJ1-3 | TRBV20-1 | 14 | CSAGGGFSGNTIYF
TRBJ2-1 | TRBV5-1 | 14 | CASSLGTLGDEQFF
TRBJ1-5 | TRBV3-1 | 17 | CASSQGDRVWGNQPQHF
TRBJ1-6 | TRBV3-1 | 14 | CASSQAAGESPLHF
TRBJ2-5 | TRBV6-5 | 13 | CASSYSIGETQYF
TRBJ1-5 | TRBV4-3 | 14 | CASSQGIDKGSRHF
TRBJ2-5 | TRBV20-1 | 16 | CSARDGLAGLQETQYF
TRBJ2-1 | TRBV5-1 | 16 | CASSREQGWSYNEQFF
TRBJ2-3 | TRBV12-3/TRBV12-4 | 17 | CASSFPRGLFSTDTQYF
TRBJ1-1 | TRBV7-2 | 15 | CASSLDPGTHTEAFF
TRBJ2-1 | TRBV12-3/TRBV12-4 | 15 | CSSSLTGGRAVEQFF
TRBJ2-1 | TRBV16 | 12 | CASSQFREEQFF
TRBJ1-6 | TRBV7-2 | 19 | CASSRFGRTGLGDNSPLHF
TRBJ2-1 | TRBV29-1 | 14 | CSVEFGTGWNEQFF
TRBJ1-2 | TRBV4-2 | 15 | CASSQDRTRTYGYTF
TRBJ1-2 | TRBV5-1 | 13 | CASSPDSNYGYTF
NA | TRBV12-3/TRBV12-4 | 14 | CASSSTGYGYEQYF
TRBJ2-3 | TRBV12-3/TRBV12-4 | 13 | CASSLTGWNTQYF
TRBJ2-1 | TRBV7-9 | 14 | CASTKGQVYNEQFF
TRBJ2-4 | TRBV5-6 | 16 | CTSSQLRGASKNIQYF
TRBJ2-1 | TRBV29-1 | 15 | CSVLNTLGPRVEQFF
TRBJ2-1 | TRBV9 | 16 | CASSVAPGGLGNEQFF
TRBJ1-4 | TRBV7-2 | 15 | CASSLGLQGGGKLFF
TRBJ2-3 | TRBV14 | 13 | CASSQDLRDTQYF
TRBJ2-6 | TRBV5-1 | 15 | CASSGGEPGANVLTF
TRBJ1-1 | TRBV11-2 | 15 | CTSSFRGRGNTEAFF
TRBJ2-5 | TRBV18 | 14 | CASSPVGREETQYF
TRBJ2-7 | TRBV5-1 | 15 | CASSLAEAGAYEQYF
TRBJ2-3 | TRBV7-9 | 17 | CASSSSQGGGPSDTQYF
TRBJ2-1 | TRBV30 | 13 | CAWGQGLEREQFF
TRBJ2-1 | TRBV4-3 | 14 | CASSQAGGDNEQFF
TRBJ2-1 | TRBV7-3 | 15 | CASSLQGPPVGEQFF
TRBJ1-4 | TRBV14 | 18 | CASSQDKGTKATNEKLFF
TRBJ2-3 | TRBV4-3 | 17 | CASSPRVSAGGPLTQYF
TRBJ2-2 | TRBV5-1 | 15 | CASSLAAVQIGELFF
TRBJ2-3 | TRBV7-2 | 15 | CASSFGGGESDTQYF
TRBJ1-1 | TRBV20-1 | 13 | CSASRDRNTEAFF
TRBJ2-3 | TRBV20-1 | 13 | CSASSDSTDTQYF
TRBJ2-3 | TRBV25-1 | 15 | CASSDPPGTTDTQYF
TRBJ1-1 | TRBV5-1 | 15 | CVSSPLEGMNAEAFF
TRBJ2-3 | TRBV20-1 | 19 | CSARDPNRRDTLGTDTQYF
TRBJ1-2 | TRBV4-2 | 18 | CASSPLPGTGGANYGYTF
TRBJ1-2 | TRBV18 | 15 | CASSRGLLGDYGYTF
TRBJ1-2 | TRBV2 | 11 | CASTDRDGYTF
TRBJ2-7 | TRBV2 | 12 | CASKRQGREQYF
TRBJ1-1 | TRBV4-3 | 16 | CASSQDPRIGNTEAFF
TRBJ2-1 | TRBV5-4 | 16 | CASRTAGGESYNEQFF
TRBJ1-1 | TRBV20-1 | 16 | CSAGRTGGFMNTEAFF
NA | TRBV7-8 | 15 | CASSRSGTSYNEQYF
TRBJ2-7 | TRBV29-1 | 14 | CSVWGTGIDYEQYF
TRBJ1-5 | TRBV20-1 | 13 | CSAQGGGGQPQHF
TRBJ1-1 | TRBV21-1 | 18 | CASSTDRNDVREDTEAFF
TRBJ1-2 | TRBV6-5 | 15 | CASSYSLKANYGYTF
NA | TRBV20-1 | 13 | CSVRTGLSYEQYF
TRBJ2-3 | TRBV29-1 | 15 | CNVEGGDRGTDTQYF
NA | TRBV5-1 | 14 | CASLLEGFYNEQYF
TRBJ2-5 | TRBV11-2 | 14 | CASSLDLDRAEQYF
TRBJ2-5 | TRBV11-1 | 14 | CANSLSRDRATQYF
NA | TRBV20-1 | 15 | CSARTSGGSYNEQYF